This T cell receptor (beta chain) was documented in a study of cytotoxic CD8 clonotypes in ibrutinib-treated CLL. Findings and caveats of the study: The study found baseline clonality above age-matched healthy donors, tracking circulating CD8+ T-cell counts.

Notes on this clone: Its specificity is not known.

V lost 6 bases to trimming and J lost 7 bases, with 4 bases between them. The CDR3 contains 10 residues. Germline V gene lookup returns CDR1 MDHEN and CDR2 SYDVKM. Sequenced by immunoSEQ multiplex PCR; TCRdb stores in-frame clones only, minus some. The sample lists hundreds of thousands of clones, 70% occurring once. The material sequenced was PBMCs, taken after 24 months of ibrutinib treatment. V usage is TRBV28 and J usage is TRBJ1-3; D is ambiguous. This receptor was taken from a human donor with chronic lymphocytic leukemia. The CDR3 region has the DNA TGTGCCAGCAGAGATAACACCATATATTTT. Translating gives CASRDNTIYF.